Following are 26 T cell receptor beta chains from one sample sequenced in a study of blood T cells in healthy people across ages. Together with a sample-barcoded 5' primer, a J-beta primer mix was included in a second PCR lasting roughly 6 to 12 cycles. TCRdb re-derived calls from the 5' RACE reads in MiXCR, one entry per CDR3 protein. The sample carries about 640,000 distinct CDR3 sequences, about 54% recorded once. Input material: blood. The receptors here all came from a man between 60 and 75 years old in good health.

The rearrangement uses TRBV11-2 and TRBJ2-1, with 8 bases matching TRBD1. The CDR3 consists of 14 residues. Germline V gene sequence: CDR1 SGHAT, CDR2 FQNNGV. Unmatched junction bases numbered 7, after V lost 5 bases and J lost 7 bases. The CDR3 DNA reads TGTGCCAGCAGCCCGCGACAGGGGTGGAATGAGCAGTTCTTC. Its protein product is CASSPRQGWNEQFF.

The rearrangement links TRBV6-6 to TRBJ1-2; D unclear. V was clipped by 5 bases and J by 7 bases, with 14 bases between them. Germline CDR1 and CDR2: MNHNY and SVGAGI (reference sequence). The CDR3 loop spans 13 amino acids. The CDR3: CASSPRDPGGYTF. The CDR3 DNA is TGTGCCAGCAGTCCCCGGGATCCCGGTGGCTACACCTTC.

The J gene is TRBJ1-6, the V gene TRBV6-1; TRBD1 might be the D (6 bases). In germline, CDR1 is MNHNS, CDR2 SASEGT. Trimming left V 6 bases short and J 3 bases short, with 9 bases between. This CDR3 comprises 14 residues. The CDR3 is CASRTDSYNSPLHF. The CDR3 DNA reads TGTGCCAGCAGGACGGACAGCTATAATTCACCCCTCCACTTT.

Concerning this clonotype: Compared with germline, one end of the junction differs, possibly owing to a read error. The chain combines TRBV2 with TRBJ2-4; D is unclear. The length of the CDR3 is 14 residues. Germline loops: CDR1 SNHLY, CDR2 FYNNEI. The CDR3 loop reads CTSSRDPSKNIQYF. The CDR3 DNA sequence: TGTACCAGCAGCCGAGACCCAAGCAAAAACATTCAGTACTTC.

This clonotype showed up just a few times. The chain is built from TRBV20-1 and TRBJ2-7, with unresolved D. Deletions cut 2 bases from V and 1 base from J, with 12 bases between. The length of the CDR3 is 14 residues. CDR1 and CDR2 (germline): DFQATT, SNEGSKA (reference sequence). The CDR3 loop is CSARSGPSSYEQYF. CDR3 sequence (DNA): TGCAGTGCTAGATCCGGGCCAAGTTCCTACGAGCAGTACTTC.

This clonotype was detected once. V and J are TRBV10-3 and TRBJ2-3; D ambiguous. CDR3 size: 13 residues. Trimming removed 10 bases from V and 0 bases from J, with 11 bases in between. In germline, CDR1 is ENHRY, CDR2 SYGVKD. The CDR3 DNA reads TGTGCCACCGCTGACTGGAGCACAGATACGCAGTATTTT. Protein: CATADWSTDTQYF.

This sequence joins TRBV5-1 and TRBJ2-3, with 9 bases matching TRBD2. Germline-derived CDR1 and CDR2 are SGHRS and YFSETQ. With 0 bases clipped from V and 4 bases from J, the junction kept 6 bases outside the gene matches. There are 16 residues in the CDR3. CDR3 loop: CASSLGSSGAADTQYF. The DNA for the CDR3 is TGCGCCAGCAGCTTGGGGTCTAGCGGGGCCGCAGATACGCAGTATTTT.

This chain uses TRBV29-1 with TRBJ2-1; D perhaps matches TRBD1 (6 bases). From germline, CDR1 is SQVTM and CDR2 ANQGSEA. Trimming took off 7 bases at V and 14 bases at J, with 18 bases between the two ends. The CDR3 loop spans 11 amino acids. CDR3: CSGLLQGRKFF. In nucleotides, the CDR3 is TGCAGCGGTCTTCTACAGGGTCGGAAGTTCTTC.

This clonotype was seen a single time. V gene TRBV7-9 combines with J gene TRBJ1-4; TRBD1 is a possible D gene (6 bases). Germline values: CDR1 SEHNR, CDR2 FQNEAQ (reference sequence). The CDR3 extends over 15 amino acids. V was clipped by 1 base and J by 8 bases, with 14 bases between them. The CDR3 DNA is TGTGCCAGCAGCTTAGGAGGGGGGACGGCGGAAAAACTGTTTTTT. It specifies CASSLGGGTAEKLFF.

The chain carries TRBV5-1 and TRBJ1-1; unclear D gene. Germline V gives CDR1 SGHRS, CDR2 YFSETQ. The CDR3 extends over 17 amino acids. V gave up 0 bases and J gave up 1 base, with 16 bases separating them. The CDR3 bases are TGCGCCAGCAGCTTGGCCGCGGCAGGTGGAGGGAACACTGAAGCTTTCTTT. This gives the protein CASSLAAAGGGNTEAFF.

This clonotype was counted only a few times. This chain links TRBV14 with TRBJ2-1; 8 positions agree with TRBD1. This CDR3 contains 15 residues. The V segment lost 4 bases and the J segment 8 bases; nucleotides outside the gene matches: 10. From germline, CDR1 is SGHDN and CDR2 FVKESK. In nucleotides, the CDR3 is TGTGCCAGCAGCCCCAGGAGGATACAGGGGGATGAGCAGTTCTTC. It encodes CASSPRRIQGDEQFF.

This chain connects TRBV4-1 to TRBJ2-7; TRBD1 agrees at 7 bases. J gave up 2 bases and V 3 bases, and 7 bases lay outside the gene matches. CDR1 is MGHRA, CDR2 YSYEKL, per germline. This CDR3 has 15 amino acids. This CDR3 is CASSHMGQRTYEQYF. The DNA of the CDR3 is TGCGCCAGCAGCCACATGGGACAGAGAACCTACGAGCAGTACTTC.

V gene TRBV6-1 combines with J gene TRBJ2-3, with D possibly TRBD1 on 6 matching bases. CDR3 length equals 14 residues. The V gene lost 6 bases and the J gene lost 2 bases, with 12 bases spanning the gap. Germline assignment: CDR1 MNHNS and CDR2 SASEGT. CDR3 loop: CASRNWGHTDTQYF. CDR3 coding DNA: TGTGCCAGCAGAAATTGGGGGCACACAGATACGCAGTATTTT.

The V gene is TRBV5-1, the J gene TRBJ2-1; 14 bases agree with TRBD2. With V trimmed by 2 bases and J by 5 bases, 6 bases remained unmatched. Per the germline V gene, CDR1 is SGHRS and CDR2 is YFSETQ. The CDR3 length is 17 residues. CDR3 in DNA: TGCGCCAGCAGCTTACGACTAGCGGGGGGGCCAAACAATGAGCAGTTCTTC. It specifies CASSLRLAGGPNNEQFF.

This chain uses TRBV3-1 with TRBJ2-3, with TRBD2 matching 13 bases. CDR3 size: 18 residues. V lost 0 bases to trimming and J lost 5 bases; unmatched junction nucleotides: 8. From germline, CDR1 is LGHDT and CDR2 YNNKEL (reference sequence). CDR3 amino acids: CASSQEVGLAGAKDTQYF. CDR3 bases: TGTGCCAGCAGCCAAGAGGTCGGACTAGCGGGGGCGAAAGATACGCAGTATTTT.

CDR3 amino acids: CASRRDRSSYEQYF. Written as DNA, the CDR3 is TGTGCCAGCAGACGGGACAGGTCCTCCTACGAGCAGTACTTC. The rearrangement links TRBV12-3 or TRBV12-4 to TRBJ2-7; 8 bases fit TRBD1. J was trimmed by 0 bases and V by 6 bases; bases with no gene match: 4. CDR3 length: 14 amino acids.

This rearrangement joins TRBV6-6 to TRBJ2-3; tentative D call: TRBD1 (6 bases). The V end was cut by 0 bases, the J end by 2 bases, with 9 bases between. CDR1 MNHNY and CDR2 SVGAGI come from the germline V gene (reference sequence). The CDR3 runs 15 residues. CDR3 DNA: TGTGCCAGCAGTTACTCTCCAGGGGTCACAGATACGCAGTATTTT. This sequence encodes CASSYSPGVTDTQYF.

This clonotype occurred a few times. This sequence joins TRBV3-1 and TRBJ1-4; D is ambiguous. Germline lookup yields CDR1 LGHDT and CDR2 YNNKEL (reference sequence). V lost 4 bases to trimming and J lost 3 bases, with 12 bases between them. CDR3 length equals 15 residues. CDR3 DNA: TGTGCCAGCAGCCCCGCCCGAGGGCCTAATGAAAAACTGTTTTTT. Protein sequence: CASSPARGPNEKLFF.

The chain is built from TRBV9 and TRBJ1-2; the match to TRBD1 covers 10 bases. The J segment lost 8 bases and the V segment lost 2 bases, leaving 9 bases of the junction unmatched. The V gene's germline CDR1 is SGDLS and CDR2 YYNGEE. This CDR3 comprises 15 residues. CDR3 sequence: CASSVEGTGDFGYTF. The CDR3 bases are TGTGCCAGCAGCGTCGAGGGGACAGGGGATTTCGGCTACACCTTC.

The genes are TRBV4-1 and TRBJ1-1; 7 bases match TRBD1. CDR3 length: 15 amino acids. CDR1 MGHRA and CDR2 YSYEKL come from the germline V gene. With V trimmed by 4 bases and J by 7 bases, 12 bases remained unmatched. The CDR3 spells CASSREPGQYFEAFF. The DNA of the CDR3 is TGCGCCAGCAGCCGGGAACCGGGACAGTATTTTGAAGCTTTCTTT.

The rearrangement joins TRBV6-6 to TRBJ2-7; D not resolved. The CDR3 extends over 12 amino acids. The germline V gene has CDR1 MNHNY and CDR2 SVGAGI (reference sequence). The V and J ends lost 6 bases and 7 bases respectively, with 13 bases between them. The CDR3 spells CASRALVNEQYF. The CDR3 DNA follows: TGTGCCAGCAGGGCCCTAGTGAATGAGCAGTACTTC.

This clonotype was observed a handful of times. This rearrangement joins TRBV4-1 to TRBJ2-7; TRBD2 matches at 8 bases. This CDR3 spans 14 amino acids. Unmatched junction bases numbered 4, after V lost 3 bases and J lost 3 bases. The germline gives CDR1 MGHRA, CDR2 YSYEKL. The CDR3 spells CASSHAAGGYEQYF. In DNA, the CDR3 is TGCGCCAGCAGCCATGCGGCGGGGGGCTACGAGCAGTACTTC.

Turning to this clonotype: Mismatch with germline at one junction end may stem from a read error. The J gene is TRBJ2-5, the V gene TRBV7-2, with D unresolved. Germline CDR1 and CDR2: SGHTA and FQGNSA. The CDR3 runs to 11 residues. The CDR3 DNA sequence: TGTGCCAGCAGCTTGCAAGAGGCCCAGTACTTC. Translating gives CASSLQEAQYF.

The chain uses TRBV6-1 and TRBJ2-5, with 11 bases matching TRBD2. The CDR3 extends over 18 amino acids. CDR1 and CDR2 from the germline V gene are MNHNS and SASEGT. Losses at the gene ends were 8 bases for V and 0 bases for J; bases not matched to a gene: 14. DNA of the CDR3: TGTGCCAGCTCCAGGGGGCTAGCGGGGGGCCTGTACCAAGAGACCCAGTACTTC. It yields the protein CASSRGLAGGLYQETQYF.

This clonotype was seen a few times. The V call is TRBV15, the J call TRBJ1-2; D ambiguous. Between the trimmed V and J ends, which lost 5 bases and 0 bases, there was a span of 13 bases. Germline V gives CDR1 LNHNV, CDR2 YYDKDF (reference sequence). The CDR3 extends over 15 amino acids. The CDR3 DNA reads as TGTGCCACCAGCCCAGCCGGGGAGGCTAACTATGGCTACACCTTC. This codes for CATSPAGEANYGYTF.

The chain combines TRBV5-6 with TRBJ1-1; 7 bases line up with TRBD1. There are 15 residues in the CDR3. Germline CDR1 is SGHDT and CDR2 is YYEEEE. V trimming: 4 bases; J trimming: 0 bases; junction bases outside the gene matches: 6. This CDR3 is CASSVTGWMNTEAFF. CDR3 nucleotide sequence: TGTGCCAGCAGCGTGACAGGGTGGATGAACACTGAAGCTTTCTTT.